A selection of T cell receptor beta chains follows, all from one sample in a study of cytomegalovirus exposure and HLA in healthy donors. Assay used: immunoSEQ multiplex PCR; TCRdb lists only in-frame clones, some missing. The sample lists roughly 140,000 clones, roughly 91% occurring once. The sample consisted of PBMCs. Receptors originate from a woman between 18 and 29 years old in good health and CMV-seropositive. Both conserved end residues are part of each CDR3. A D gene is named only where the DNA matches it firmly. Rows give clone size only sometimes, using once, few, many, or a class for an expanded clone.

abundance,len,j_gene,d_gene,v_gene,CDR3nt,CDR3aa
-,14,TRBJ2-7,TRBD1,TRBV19,TGTGCCAGTAGTAGGGACAGTTTCTCCTACGAGCAGTACTTC,CASSRDSFSYEQYF
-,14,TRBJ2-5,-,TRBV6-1,TGTGCCAGCCTACTGAGGGGGGGAATAGAGACCCAGTACTTC,CASLLRGGIETQYF
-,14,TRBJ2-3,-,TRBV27,TGTGCCAGCAGTTCCCAGCGGGGCACAGATACGCAGTATTTT,CASSSQRGTDTQYF
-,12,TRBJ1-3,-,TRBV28,TGTGCCAGCAGGAGCTCTGGAAACACCATATATTTT,CASRSSGNTIYF
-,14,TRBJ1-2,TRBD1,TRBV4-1,TGCGCCAGCAGCCAAGCAGGGGGAAGCTATGGCTACACCTTC,CASSQAGGSYGYTF
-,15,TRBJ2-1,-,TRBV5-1,TGCGCCAGCAGCTTGGATACTACTCTCTACAATGAGCAGTTCTTC,CASSLDTTLYNEQFF
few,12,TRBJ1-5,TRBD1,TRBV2,TGTGCCAGCAACAGGGGGAATCAGCCCCAGCATTTT,CASNRGNQPQHF
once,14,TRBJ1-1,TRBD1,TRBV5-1,TGCGCCAGCAGCCTTACAGGGGTCACAAGTGAAGCTTTCTTT,CASSLTGVTSEAFF
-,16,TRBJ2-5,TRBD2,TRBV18,TGTGCCAGCTCACCACCGCTAGCGGGAGGGCAGCAGACCCAGTACTTC,CASSPPLAGGQQTQYF
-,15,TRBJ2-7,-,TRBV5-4,TGTGCCAGCAGCGTGGAAGTAGCGGAGTCCTACGAGCAGTACTTC,CASSVEVAESYEQYF
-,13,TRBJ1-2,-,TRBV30,TGTGCCTGGAGCGAGAGATATAACTATGGCTACACCTTC,CAWSERYNYGYTF
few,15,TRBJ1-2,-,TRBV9,TGTGCCAGCAGCGTAGCTACTGGGGCTATCACTGGCTACACCTTC,CASSVATGAITGYTF
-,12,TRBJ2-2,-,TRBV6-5,TGTGCCGCCGGGCGGCGGGCCGGGGAGCTGTTTTTT,CAAGRRAGELFF
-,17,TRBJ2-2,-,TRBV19,TGTGCCAGTAGTATTCTAGTGGGGGGGGCTACCACCGGGGAGCTGTTTTTT,CASSILVGGATTGELFF
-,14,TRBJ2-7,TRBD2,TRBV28,TGTGCCAGCATTAGAGCGGGAGGAAGCTACGAGCAGTACTTC,CASIRAGGSYEQYF
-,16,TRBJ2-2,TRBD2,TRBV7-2,TGTGCCAGCAGCCCACCTAGCGGGAGTTGGACCGGGGAGCTGTTTTTT,CASSPPSGSWTGELFF
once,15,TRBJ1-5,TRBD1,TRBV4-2,TGTGCCAGCAGCCAAGAACCAGGGGGCGCTCAGCCCCAGCATTTT,CASSQEPGGAQPQHF
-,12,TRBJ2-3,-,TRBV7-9,TGTGCCAGCAGCTCCCTGTCGGATACGCAGTATTTT,CASSSLSDTQYF
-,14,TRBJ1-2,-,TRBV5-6,TGTGCCAGCAGCTTGGACAGACAAAACTATGGCTACACCTTC,CASSLDRQNYGYTF
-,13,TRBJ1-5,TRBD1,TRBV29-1,TGCAGCGCACAAATGACAGGGAGTCAGCCCCAGCATTTT,CSAQMTGSQPQHF